Included here is one T cell receptor (beta chain) sequence, with context. Its antigen has not been determined. Base qualities are not recorded, but no much larger clone differs from it by a single base. Whole blood was collected in K2EDTA tubes by collaborating institutions according to the institutions' own protocols. For TCRbeta analysis, collaborator samples were shipped as frozen whole blood, as isolated PBMCs, or as DNA extracted from either sample type. The CDR3 goes from the cysteine to the phenylalanine over 15 residues. Only the CDR3 DNA is retained, 45 bases long and in frame from the first base. The V and J ends are trimmed by 0 bases and 6 bases, leaving 16 bases between them. CDR1 and CDR2 were assigned from the germline V gene as SGDLS and YYNGEE. These data belong to a study of blood T cell repertoires in COVID-19 (dated by TCRdb to the early 2020s). Background on the whole study: Collaborator samples came from the United States, Italy and Spain and covered acute and convalescent phases of COVID-19. The material from the prospective study consisted of cDNA or gDNA derived from T cells, B-cell-depleted T cells, or PBMCs. Deeply sampled blood TCRbeta repertoires from subjects exposed to, actively infected with, or recovered from COVID-19 were included in the dataset. The repertoires were released in a freely available public database meant as a resource for research on the immune response to SARS-CoV-2. Samples came from the ongoing ImmuneRACE study (first 160 participants) plus 1,254 subjects from 6 global collaborators. The sample metadata nearly always contained a de-identified subject ID, COVID-19 status, age in years and sex. Where available, HLA class I and class II types were obtained from metadata supplied by the sample provider rather than from assay-based typing. General study outcomes and caveats: Clinical and demographic metadata were provided uncurated, with the amount varying by source and participant.

The immunoSEQ Assay, a bias-controlled multiplex PCR, was used to amplify TCRbeta CDR3 regions from genomic DNA. The original methods were these. The number of nucleated cells in each sample was estimated from the amplification of reference gene primers within the assay. To quantify the absolute abundance of each unique TCRbeta CDR3 rearrangement, sequence reads were collapsed and filtered. Productive Simpson clonality was computed per sample as the square root of Simpson's diversity index over productive rearrangements. TCRdb re-hosts the immuneACCESS table, in-frame sequences only. Its copies lack some clones; in the studies checked, an unresolved V gene accounts for under half of them, and the cause for the rest is not known. V and J calls and clone size come straight from that table; D and trimming were deduced from the DNA. This sample has 85,000 or so clones in its table, and over 90% of those were observed once. Of the sample, approximately 4.2% falls within the top ten clones.

The material sequenced was peripheral blood. This receptor was obtained from a human donor with active COVID-19. The donor label of this sample is uncertain. The chain links TRBV9 with TRBJ2-7; the D gene is perhaps TRBD2, on 5 matching bases. The CDR3 corresponds to CASSVDMSGSLEQYF. The base sequence is TGTGCCAGCAGCGTAGATATGAGCGGCTCCCTCGAGCAGTACTTC.